This T cell receptor beta chain was identified during a study of T cell changes during pregnancy in multiple sclerosis. The repertoire was sequenced with immunoSEQ multiplex PCR; TCRdb's copy has only in-frame clones and lacks some. The table lists approximately 40,000 clones, around 90% of them singletons. This CDR3 is 16 amino acids long. The J segment lost 4 bases and the V segment lost 4 bases, leaving 12 bases of the junction unmatched. The V gene's germline CDR1 is KGHSH and CDR2 LQKENI. V is TRBV18 and J is TRBJ1-2, with TRBD1 matching 7 bases. The receptor was derived from a female donor in good health, enrolled as a control in a pregnancy study. The material sequenced was CD4+ T cells from peripheral blood mononuclear cells, taken after pregnancy. The chain's CDR3 is CASSLNPGQTTYGYTF. CDR3 sequence (DNA): TGTGCCAGCTCACTAAACCCGGGACAGACTACCTATGGCTACACCTTC. Full variable domain (missing parts from reference TRBV18 and TRBJ1-2): NAGVMQNPRHLVRRRGQEARLRCSPMKGHSHVYWYRQLPEEGLKFMVYLQKENIIDESGMPKERFSAEFPKEGPSILRIQQVVRGDSAAYFCASSLNPGQTTYGYTFGSGTRLTVV.